Listed here are 32 T cell receptor beta chains from one sample, sequenced in a study of technical replicates of blood from several donors. Assay: immunoSEQ multiplex PCR; the TCRdb copy retains only in-frame clones and omits some. Found here are under 90,000 clones, 93% of them singletons; the top ten hold 0.24%. Sequenced sample: T cells isolated from PBMCs. The source of these receptors is a human donor in good health.

V usage is TRBV27 and J usage is TRBJ1-1; TRBD1 agrees at 12 bases. Germline V lookup: CDR1 MNHEY, CDR2 SMNVEV (reference sequence). The CDR3 contains 16 residues. V shed 5 bases and J 0 bases; nucleotides not matched to a gene: 4. CDR3 sequence (DNA): TGTGCCAGCAGTCCAGGGACAGGGGGCATGAACACTGAAGCTTTCTTT. Its protein product is CASSPGTGGMNTEAFF.

This clone is a singleton in its sample. CDR3 nucleotide sequence: TGCGCCAGCAGTGGATTGAGCGGGAGTGAATTTAATGAGCAGTTCTTC. Translating gives CASSGLSGSEFNEQFF. V gene TRBV10-1 combines with J gene TRBJ2-1, with 8 bases fitting TRBD2. This CDR3 is built from 16 residues. Per germline, CDR1 WNHNN and CDR2 SYGVQD (reference sequence). The ends lost 4 bases at V and 7 bases at J; junction bases unmatched: 12.

The gene calls are TRBV29-1 and TRBJ1-1, with 7 positions matching TRBD1. The CDR3 extends over 10 amino acids. CDR1 and CDR2 (germline): SQVTM, ANQGSEA. The trim removed 2 bases at V and 10 bases at J, leaving 1 base unmatched. CDR3 in amino acids: CSVEQGGAFF. The CDR3 DNA follows: TGCAGCGTTGAACAGGGGGGAGCTTTCTTT.

The chain links TRBV7-2 to TRBJ2-1; 8 bases agree with TRBD1. The germline V gene has CDR1 SGHTA and CDR2 FQGNSA. V lost 3 bases and J lost 15; bases outside the gene matches: 10. The CDR3 runs 13 residues. The DNA of the CDR3 is TGTGCCAGCAGCTTTCGACAGGGGCCCTGGGGGTTCTTC. Protein sequence: CASSFRQGPWGFF.

This chain links TRBV4-1 with TRBJ1-5; possibly TRBD1 for D (6 bases). The germline V gene has CDR1 MGHRA and CDR2 YSYEKL. V shed 1 base and J shed 0 bases, with 13 bases lying between them. The CDR3 loop spans 17 amino acids. The CDR3 DNA sequence: TGCGCCAGCAGCCAAGTTAGGACAGCCAATAGCAATCAGCCCCAGCATTTT. The encoded protein is CASSQVRTANSNQPQHF.

The V call is TRBV18, the J call TRBJ2-2; D is uncertain. With 5 bases removed from V and 4 bases from J, the gap between germline ends came to 14 bases. The germline gives CDR1 KGHSH, CDR2 LQKENI. CDR3 length: 15 residues. The CDR3 DNA reads as TGTGCCAGCTCAAGAGTGGCGGAATCCACCGGGGAGCTGTTTTTT. Translation gives CASSRVAESTGELFF.

This chain joins TRBV5-5 and TRBJ2-7; D perhaps matches TRBD2 (6 bases). The germline CDR1 and CDR2 sequences are SGHKS and YYEKEE (reference sequence). The CDR3 sequence is 15 residues long. Between the trimmed V and J ends, which lost 0 bases and 7 bases, there was a span of 17 bases. The CDR3 DNA follows: TGTGCCAGCAGCTTGGCGCCGGGACGGGGGTCGGAGCAGTACTTC. Its protein is CASSLAPGRGSEQYF.

This chain joins TRBV21-1 and TRBJ1-2. TRBV21-1 is a pseudogene. The CDR3 contains 13 residues. CDR3 nucleotides: TGTGCCAGCATACGGGGGGGCTTGGGTGGCTACACCTTC. Translation: CASIRGGLGGYTF.

The rearrangement uses TRBV29-1 and TRBJ1-3, with no clear D. CDR3 length: 16 amino acids. The germline CDR1 and CDR2 sequences are SQVTM and ANQGSEA. Trimming pared 6 bases from V and 2 bases from J, leaving 20 bases between. CDR3 region: CSVAADTRSPGNTIYF. CDR3 in DNA: TGCAGCGTGGCAGCTGACACACGCTCACCTGGAAACACCATATATTTT. Filled out from reference TRBV29-1 and TRBJ1-3, the complete variable domain reads SAVISQKPSRDICQRGTSLTIQCQVDSQVTMMFWYRQQPGQSLTLIATANQGSEATYESGFVIDKFPISRPNLTFSTLTVSNMSPEDSSIYLCSVAADTRSPGNTIYFGEGSWLTVV.

The genes are TRBV9 and TRBJ2-2, with 10 bases fitting TRBD2. CDR3 length equals 15 residues. V gave up 1 base and J gave up 6 bases; unmatched junction bases: 3. Germline CDR1 and CDR2: SGDLS and YYNGEE. DNA of the CDR3: TGTGCCAGCAGCGTACCTGGACTAGCGGCCGGGGAGCTGTTTTTT. Translating gives CASSVPGLAAGELFF.

The CDR3 nucleotides read TGTGCCAGCAGACGCGGACGGGAGATGAACACTGAAGCTTTCTTT. Protein product: CASRRGREMNTEAFF. The gene calls are TRBV5-4 and TRBJ1-1; D is uncertain. The ends were cut back, 5 bases at V and 0 bases at J, with 14 bases in the middle. Germline lookup yields CDR1 SGHNT and CDR2 YYREEE (reference sequence). There are 15 residues in the CDR3.

The chain links TRBV19 to TRBJ2-5, with TRBD2 as a possible D gene (6 bases). Deletions cut 4 bases from V and 2 bases from J, with 20 bases between. Germline V lookup: CDR1 LNHDA, CDR2 SQIVND (reference sequence). The CDR3 length is 17 residues. Written as DNA, the CDR3 is TGTGCCAGTAGTAGGGGGGAGATGTCAGCGAATCAAGAGACCCAGTACTTC. The encoded protein is CASSRGEMSANQETQYF.

The J gene is TRBJ1-2, the V gene TRBV11-1; perhaps TRBD1 as D (5 bases). The V gene lost 5 bases and the J gene lost 7 bases, with 20 bases spanning the gap. CDR1 is SGHAT and CDR2 is FQDESV in the germline V gene (reference sequence). The CDR3 has 15 amino acids. The CDR3 reads CASSVHRTPRGGYTF. The DNA of the CDR3 is TGTGCCAGCAGCGTCCACAGGACCCCAAGAGGTGGCTACACCTTC.

The chain employs TRBV5-6 and TRBJ2-5; a weak D match, TRBD1 (5 bases). The CDR3 spans 14 residues. Germline V gene data show CDR1 as SGHDT and CDR2 as YYEEEE. V gave up 4 bases and J gave up 0 bases, with 10 bases separating them. CDR3 in amino acids: CASSLTRDQETQYF. The CDR3 coding sequence is TGTGCCAGCAGCCTGACCAGGGACCAAGAGACCCAGTACTTC. Based on the CDR3 plus reference TRBV5-6 and TRBJ2-5, the full variable domain is DAGVTQSPTHLIKTRGQQVTLRCSPKSGHDTVSWYQQALGQGPQFIFQYYEEEERQRGNFPDRFSGHQFPNYSSELNVNALLLGDSALYLCASSLTRDQETQYFGPGTRLLVL.

The CDR3 coding sequence is TGTGCCAGCAGTCAGACAGGGGGTACACTCGAGCAGTACTTC. Translated, it gives CASSQTGGTLEQYF. This chain joins TRBV28 and TRBJ2-7; 9 positions match TRBD1. The germline CDR1 and CDR2 sequences are MDHEN and SYDVKM. The J segment lost 6 bases and the V segment lost 5 bases, leaving 8 bases of the junction unmatched. CDR3 length: 14 amino acids. Using reference TRBV28 and TRBJ2-7 for the parts outside the CDR3, the full variable domain is DVKVTQSSRYLVKRTGEKVFLECVQDMDHENMFWYRQDPGLGLRLIYFSYDVKMKEKGDIPEGYSVSREKKERFSLILESASTNQTSMYLCASSQTGGTLEQYFGPGTRLTVT.

J is TRBJ2-7 and V is TRBV5-6; the D is unclear. Per the germline V gene, CDR1 is SGHDT and CDR2 is YYEEEE. Between the trimmed V and J ends, which lost 2 bases and 2 bases, there was a span of 8 bases. There are 13 residues in the CDR3. The CDR3 DNA sequence: TGTGCCAGCAGCTTTACTTTTACCTACGAGCAGTACTTC. Amino acids: CASSFTFTYEQYF.

V gene TRBV5-6 combines with J gene TRBJ2-3, with 7 bases lining up with TRBD2. The CDR3 has 17 amino acids. Germline V gene data show CDR1 as SGHDT and CDR2 as YYEEEE. The ends lost 1 base at V and 4 bases at J; junction bases unmatched: 12. The CDR3 protein is CASSLMGEGEYADTQYF. DNA of the CDR3: TGTGCCAGCAGCTTGATGGGGGAGGGCGAGTACGCAGATACGCAGTATTTT.

The gene calls are TRBV7-7 and TRBJ2-1; D is possibly TRBD1 (6 bases). This CDR3 comprises 15 residues. With 3 bases removed from V and 0 bases from J, the gap between germline ends came to 9 bases. Germline lookup yields CDR1 SSHAT and CDR2 FNYEAQ (reference sequence). The CDR3 reads CASSLDSSSYNEQFF. The CDR3 DNA sequence: TGTGCCAGCAGCTTGGACAGTAGCTCCTACAATGAGCAGTTCTTC.

This chain connects TRBV11-2 to TRBJ2-7; maybe TRBD2 (5 bases). CDR3 length: 15 amino acids. Looked up from germline, CDR1 is SGHAT and CDR2 is FQNNGV. V lost 3 bases, J lost 2 bases, and 14 bases lay in between. The CDR3 DNA is TGTGCCAGCAGCTTGCCCGGGATTCTTCCCTACGAGCAGTACTTC. Protein: CASSLPGILPYEQYF.

The V and J genes are TRBV5-4 and TRBJ2-7; possibly TRBD1 for D (6 bases). CDR3 size: 16 residues. The V end lost 0 bases, the J end lost 3 bases, and 16 bases lay between the germline ends. Germline V gives CDR1 SGHNT, CDR2 YYREEE (reference sequence). CDR3: CASSLGGPSGLYEQYF. The DNA of the CDR3 is TGTGCCAGCAGCTTGGGGGGGCCATCAGGTCTCTACGAGCAGTACTTC.

The V and J genes are TRBV18 and TRBJ1-1, with TRBD1 identical over 10 bases. The CDR3 extends over 18 amino acids. The germline gives CDR1 KGHSH, CDR2 LQKENI. The V gene end was trimmed by 0 bases and the J gene end by 0 bases; junction bases not matched to a gene: 7. DNA of the CDR3: TGTGCCAGCTCACCACCATATGGACAGGGGGGAATGAACACTGAAGCTTTCTTT. It yields the protein CASSPPYGQGGMNTEAFF.

The table lists this clone with a count of one. V is TRBV7-9 and J is TRBJ2-5; 10 nucleotides match TRBD1. This CDR3 has 17 residues. CDR1 is SEHNR and CDR2 is FQNEAQ in the germline V gene (reference sequence). V dropped 0 bases and J dropped 4; count of bases not matched to a gene: 8. The CDR3, as DNA: TGTGCCAGCAGCTTAGCGGCCGGGACAGGGGTTGGAGAGACCCAGTACTTC. This encodes CASSLAAGTGVGETQYF.

This sequence joins TRBV19 and TRBJ2-7; 8 bases agree with TRBD2. This CDR3 is 15 amino acids long. Germline V CDR1 and CDR2: LNHDA, SQIVND (reference sequence). J was trimmed by 3 bases and V by 6 bases; bases with no gene match: 10. CDR3 nucleotide sequence: TGTGCCAGTAGGGCGAGAGCGGGGGAAAACTACGAGCAGTACTTC. As protein: CASRARAGENYEQYF.

The V gene is TRBV10-3, the J gene TRBJ1-2; D is unresolved. The germline CDR1 and CDR2 sequences are ENHRY and SYGVKD. The CDR3 has 12 residues. Between the trimmed V and J ends, which lost 6 bases and 1 base, there was a span of 6 bases. The CDR3 sequence: CAISDINYGYTF. Here the CDR3 DNA reads TGTGCCATCAGCGACATTAACTATGGCTACACCTTC.

The chain combines TRBV9 with TRBJ2-3; D perhaps matches TRBD2 (6 bases). V gave up 0 bases and J gave up 8 bases, with 28 bases separating them. The CDR3 is made up of 19 amino acids. In germline, CDR1 is SGDLS, CDR2 YYNGEE. The DNA of the CDR3 is TGTGCCAGCAGCGTAGGCGCCGATTCACTAGCCACTTGGGACCTTACGCAGTATTTT. Protein: CASSVGADSLATWDLTQYF. Together with reference TRBV9 and TRBJ2-3, the CDR3 gives the full variable domain: DSGVTQTPKHLITATGQRVTLRCSPRSGDLSVYWYQQSLDQGLQFLIQYYNGEERAKGNILERFSAQQFPDLHSELNLSSLELGDSALYFCASSVGADSLATWDLTQYFGPGTRLTVL.

The chain is built from TRBV19 and TRBJ2-7; 9 bases fit TRBD1. The CDR3 consists of 15 residues. After removal of 7 bases from V and 3 bases from J, the junction contained 10 bases not matched to a gene. CDR1 and CDR2 from the germline V gene are LNHDA and SQIVND (reference sequence). The CDR3 reads CASTRRTGVIYEQYF. The CDR3 nucleotides read TGTGCCAGTACCCGACGGACAGGGGTAATCTACGAGCAGTACTTC.

This clone was seen a single time. V gene TRBV4-2 combines with J gene TRBJ2-3; a weak D match, TRBD2 (5 bases). Trimming removed 4 bases from V and 2 bases from J, with 13 bases in between. The germline V gene encodes CDR1 LGHNA and CDR2 YNFKEQ. There are 15 residues in the CDR3. The CDR3 coding sequence is TGTGCCAGCAGCCCGGACTTTACCTCCACAGATACGCAGTATTTT. Translation: CASSPDFTSTDTQYF.

The genes are TRBV20-1 and TRBJ2-1, with D unresolved. The CDR3 is made up of 11 amino acids. The V gene's germline CDR1 is DFQATT and CDR2 SNEGSKA (reference sequence). With 6 bases removed from V and 7 bases from J, the gap between germline ends came to 10 bases. Written as DNA, the CDR3 is TGCAGTGCCCCCTTCAGAAATGAGCAGTTCTTC. Encoded protein: CSAPFRNEQFF.

CDR3 sequence: CASSLSRKQGPPPEAFF. CDR3 DNA sequence: TGTGCCAGCAGCTTATCCAGAAAACAGGGGCCCCCTCCCGAAGCTTTCTTT. The genes are TRBV7-8 and TRBJ1-1, with 7 bases matching TRBD1. The CDR3 totals 17 residues. Germline V gene lookup returns CDR1 SGHVS and CDR2 FQNEAQ. The V and J ends lost 2 bases and 8 bases, in that order; junction bases with no gene match: 17.

V usage is TRBV5-4 and J usage is TRBJ2-5; 7 nucleotides align to TRBD2. CDR1 and CDR2 (germline): SGHNT, YYREEE (reference sequence). CDR3 length equals 16 residues. With 0 bases clipped from V and 5 bases from J, the junction kept 10 bases outside the gene matches. CDR3 sequence (DNA): TGTGCCAGCAGCTTGGGGTTAGCGGGTCGCAGCGAGACCCAGTACTTC. As protein: CASSLGLAGRSETQYF.

V and J are TRBV18 and TRBJ1-1, with D uncertain. Germline values: CDR1 KGHSH, CDR2 LQKENI. Deletions cut 4 bases from V and 0 bases from J, with 6 bases between. This CDR3 has 13 amino acids. This CDR3 is CASSRGLNTEAFF. The CDR3 region has the DNA TGTGCCAGCTCACGAGGGTTGAACACTGAAGCTTTCTTT.

This chain connects TRBV27 to TRBJ2-7; D is possibly TRBD1 (6 bases). There are 14 residues in the CDR3. In germline, CDR1 is MNHEY, CDR2 SMNVEV (reference sequence). V was pared by 0 bases and J by 2 bases, with 8 bases between. The CDR3: CASSLSDRPYEQYF. CDR3 nucleotide sequence: TGTGCCAGCAGTTTATCGGACAGACCCTACGAGCAGTACTTC.